One and the same sample provided the 18 T cell receptor beta chains below, sequenced in a study of T cell responses to AZD1222 COVID-19 vaccine. Repertoires were generated with immunoSEQ multiplex PCR, while TCRdb's copy carries only in-frame clones and drops some. Here the sample spans 130,000 to 150,000 clones, about 86% being singletons. Sequencing was performed on peripheral blood, taken 28 days after the second AZD1222 dose. Receptor source: an adult who received the AZD1222 COVID-19 vaccine.

Only one count was recorded for this clone. CDR3 sequence (DNA): TGTGCCAGCAGGAGGTATTACACCATATATTTT. Its protein is CASRRYYTIYF. The chain joins TRBV2 to TRBJ1-3; D is ambiguous. V lost 6 bases and J 8 bases, leaving 8 bases between the germline ends. Germline lookup yields CDR1 SNHLY and CDR2 FYNNEI. The CDR3 is 11 residues long.

The chain uses TRBV11-2 and TRBJ2-3; D is unclear. The CDR3 is 16 amino acids. CDR1 and CDR2 (germline): SGHAT, FQNNGV. V was shortened by 4 bases and J by 2 bases, with 16 bases between the two germline ends. The CDR3: CASSSRLSSLTDTQYF. DNA of the CDR3: TGTGCCAGCAGCTCCCGACTCTCCTCCCTCACAGATACGCAGTATTTT.

The V and J genes are TRBV19 and TRBJ2-5, with a possible D match to TRBD1 (5 bases). The germline CDR1 and CDR2 sequences are LNHDA and SQIVND (reference sequence). The germline V and J ends were trimmed by 5 bases and 3 bases, with 16 bases remaining between them. CDR3 length equals 15 residues. CDR3 in amino acids: CASSPPGLGEETQYF. As DNA, the CDR3 is TGTGCCAGTAGTCCCCCCGGGCTAGGGGAAGAGACCCAGTACTTC.

The chain has TRBV5-4 and TRBJ2-2; either TRBD1 or TRBD2 may supply D (6 bases each). V lost 3 bases and J lost 6, with 12 bases in between. The CDR3 sequence is 14 residues long. The germline V gene has CDR1 SGHNT and CDR2 YYREEE (reference sequence). CDR3: CASSYTGTAGELFF. Written as DNA, the CDR3 is TGTGCCAGCAGCTACACAGGGACTGCCGGGGAGCTGTTTTTT.

The V call is TRBV7-9, the J call TRBJ2-2, with D perhaps matching TRBD1 or TRBD2 (5 bases each). Germline lookup yields CDR1 SEHNR and CDR2 FQNEAQ (reference sequence). This CDR3 spans 13 amino acids. V lost 1 base, J lost 9 bases, and 9 bases lay in between. The CDR3 sequence is CASSLVGDRELFF. CDR3 coding DNA: TGTGCCAGCAGCTTAGTGGGGGACCGGGAGCTGTTTTTT.

The chain is built from TRBV11-2 and TRBJ1-3, with unresolved D. This CDR3 contains 14 residues. V dropped 7 bases and J dropped 3 bases, with 13 bases sitting between them. Germline assignment: CDR1 SGHAT and CDR2 FQNNGV. In DNA, the CDR3 is TGTGCCAGCAAACCCGGAGGGTTTGGAAACACCATATATTTT. The encoded protein is CASKPGGFGNTIYF.

The chain employs TRBV7-9 and TRBJ2-7; 10 nucleotides agree with TRBD2. The CDR3 consists of 13 residues. Germline CDR1 is SEHNR and CDR2 is FQNEAQ (reference sequence). Unmatched junction bases numbered 2, after V lost 5 bases and J lost 4 bases. CDR3: CASSPTSGYEQYF. CDR3 in DNA: TGTGCCAGCAGCCCGACTAGCGGGTACGAGCAGTACTTC.

The chain joins TRBV11-2 to TRBJ1-2; 8 nucleotides match TRBD1. The V gene end was trimmed by 3 bases and the J gene end by 4 bases; junction bases not matched to a gene: 4. The CDR3 consists of 14 residues. Germline V gives CDR1 SGHAT, CDR2 FQNNGV. CDR3 in amino acids: CASSLTDRAYGYTF. For the CDR3, the DNA is TGTGCCAGCAGCTTGACGGACAGGGCCTATGGCTACACCTTC. Based on the CDR3 plus reference TRBV11-2 and TRBJ1-2, the full variable domain is EAGVAQSPRYKIIEKRQSVAFWCNPISGHATLYWYQQILGQGPKLLIQFQNNGVVDDSQLPKDRFSAERLKGVDSTLKIQPAKLEDSAVYLCASSLTDRAYGYTFGSGTRLTVV.

This clone was recorded once. This rearrangement joins TRBV6-6 to TRBJ2-1; 8 nucleotides agree with TRBD2. With V trimmed by 7 bases and J by 6 bases, 11 bases remained unmatched. The CDR3 loop spans 15 amino acids. Germline CDR1 is MNHNY and CDR2 is SVGAGI (reference sequence). CDR3 nucleotides: TGTGCCAGCACCGTAGCGGGAATCGGAGCCAATGAGCAGTTCTTC. It is translated as CASTVAGIGANEQFF.

The chain joins TRBV18 to TRBJ2-7; D is ambiguous. Trimming cost V 0 bases and J 1 base, with 4 bases left between them. Germline V gene lookup returns CDR1 KGHSH and CDR2 LQKENI. The CDR3 spans 13 residues. The CDR3 DNA is TGTGCCAGCTCACCACCGAATTCCTACGAGCAGTACTTC. This encodes CASSPPNSYEQYF. The variable domain in full, completed from reference TRBV18 and TRBJ2-7, reads NAGVMQNPRHLVRRRGQEARLRCSPMKGHSHVYWYRQLPEEGLKFMVYLQKENIIDESGMPKERFSAEFPKEGPSILRIQQVVRGDSAAYFCASSPPNSYEQYFGPGTRLTVT.

V usage is TRBV10-2 and J usage is TRBJ2-3; 8 bases align to TRBD2. This CDR3 region has 15 residues. With 6 bases clipped from V and 5 bases from J, the junction kept 10 bases outside the gene matches. The germline gives CDR1 WSHSY, CDR2 SAAADI. The chain's CDR3 is CASRGRGGQEDTQYF. In DNA, the CDR3 is TGCGCCAGCAGGGGTCGCGGGGGGCAAGAAGATACGCAGTATTTT.

The gene calls are TRBV7-8 and TRBJ1-4, with D possibly matching TRBD1 (6 bases). The ends were cut back, 1 base at V and 1 base at J, with 10 bases in the middle. CDR3 length: 16 residues. CDR1 is SGHVS and CDR2 is FQNEAQ in the germline V gene. The CDR3 DNA follows: TGTGCCAGCAGCTTAGAGGGGGGCGGAACTAATGAAAAACTGTTTTTT. This gives the protein CASSLEGGGTNEKLFF. Complete variable domain (other parts from reference TRBV7-8 and TRBJ1-4): GAGVSQSPRYKVAKRGQDVALRCDPISGHVSLFWYQQALGQGPEFLTYFQNEAQLDKSGLPSDRFFAERPEGSVSTLKIQRTQQEDSAVYLCASSLEGGGTNEKLFFGSGTQLSVL.

The chain joins TRBV6-2 or TRBV6-3 to TRBJ2-2; D not certain. The germline V gene encodes CDR1 MNHEY and CDR2 SVGEGT. This CDR3 comprises 14 residues. Trimming removed 3 bases at V and 8 bases at J, with 13 bases between. CDR3 sequence: CASSYRVEAGELFF. CDR3 coding DNA: TGTGCCAGCAGTTATAGGGTTGAGGCTGGGGAGCTGTTTTTT.

This rearrangement joins TRBV6-5 to TRBJ1-2; 7 nucleotides align to TRBD1. With V trimmed by 6 bases and J by 8 bases, 6 bases remained unmatched. CDR3 size: 12 residues. Germline V gives CDR1 MNHEY, CDR2 SVGAGI. CDR3 sequence: CASRTGAGGYTF. CDR3 in DNA: TGTGCCAGCAGAACAGGGGCAGGCGGCTACACCTTC.

This clone was recorded only once. The chain employs TRBV10-3 and TRBJ2-1; D might be TRBD2 (5 bases). Trimming took off 3 bases at V and 0 bases at J, with 6 bases between the two ends. This CDR3 is 14 amino acids long. Germline V gene sequence: CDR1 ENHRY, CDR2 SYGVKD. CDR3 coding DNA: TGTGCCATCAGTGAACGGGACTCCTACAATGAGCAGTTCTTC. This codes for CAISERDSYNEQFF.

This clone has only a few counts. The junction and the germline gene differ at one end; a read error may be behind it. J is TRBJ2-5 and V is TRBV7-7, with 13 positions matching TRBD2. CDR1 and CDR2 (germline): SSHAT, FNYEAQ (reference sequence). This CDR3 has 15 residues. As DNA, the CDR3 is TGTGCTAGCAGCTTAGGACTAGCGGGAGCAGAGACCCAGTACTTC. It codes for CASSLGLAGAETQYF.

This clone was seen a single time. The rearrangement joins TRBV9 to TRBJ2-3, with 9 bases fitting TRBD2. The CDR3 extends over 15 amino acids. The V gene's germline CDR1 is SGDLS and CDR2 YYNGEE. V lost 0 bases and J lost 5; bases outside the gene matches: 4. In DNA, the CDR3 is TGTGCCAGCAGCGTAGAAATGCGGGAGGGAGATACGCAGTATTTT. Translating gives CASSVEMREGDTQYF.

This chain links TRBV29-1 with TRBJ1-1; D is ambiguous. Germline assignment: CDR1 SQVTM and CDR2 ANQGSEA. Trimming removed 4 bases at V and 1 base at J, with 4 bases between. The CDR3 totals 11 residues. The CDR3 nucleotides read TGCAGCGTTGTGGGGAACACTGAAGCTTTCTTT. Amino acid sequence: CSVVGNTEAFF.